The clone carrying this TCR beta chain was seen a handful of times. The CDR3 loop spans 17 amino acids. The J segment lost 0 bases and the V segment lost 2 bases, leaving 6 bases of the junction unmatched. In germline, CDR1 is SGHTA, CDR2 FQGTGA. This sample stems from a study of T-cell reconstitution after alpha-beta-depleted transplantation in children. As it was prepared, the TCRbeta library received unique molecular identifiers. TCRdb fed the PCR reads into MiXCR, producing one record per CDR3 protein. The sample contains roughly 590,000 distinct CDR3 sequences, around 16% of which appear only once.

The chain recombines TRBV7-3 with TRBJ2-2, with TRBD2 identical over 7 bases. The receptor was isolated from a human donor who donated a stem cell graft to a child with acute myeloid leukemia. The sample consisted of PBMCs from the stem cell graft donor, taken from the stem cell graft. The CDR3 nucleotides are TGTGCCAGCAGCTTATGGGCTAGCGGTGCGAACACCGGGGAGCTGTTTTTT. Translation gives CASSLWASGANTGELFF.